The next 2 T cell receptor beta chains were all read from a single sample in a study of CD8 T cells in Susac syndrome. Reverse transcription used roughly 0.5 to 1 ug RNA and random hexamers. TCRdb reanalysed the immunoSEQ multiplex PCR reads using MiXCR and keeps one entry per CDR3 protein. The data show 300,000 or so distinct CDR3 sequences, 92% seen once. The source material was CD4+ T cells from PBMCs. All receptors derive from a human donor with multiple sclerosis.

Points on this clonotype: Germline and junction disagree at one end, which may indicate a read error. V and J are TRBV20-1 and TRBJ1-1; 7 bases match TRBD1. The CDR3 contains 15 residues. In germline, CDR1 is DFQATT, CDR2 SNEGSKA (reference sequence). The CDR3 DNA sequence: TGCAGTGCTAGAGATGCAGGGGGGTCGAACACTGAAGTTTTCTTT. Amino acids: CSARDAGGSNTEVFF.

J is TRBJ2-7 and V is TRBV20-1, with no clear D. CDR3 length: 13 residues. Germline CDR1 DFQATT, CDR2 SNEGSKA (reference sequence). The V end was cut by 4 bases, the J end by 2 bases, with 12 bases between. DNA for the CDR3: TGCAGTGCTATGGCCATCACCCCCTACGAGCAGTACTTC. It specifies CSAMAITPYEQYF.